This TCR beta chain emerged from a study of shared clonotypes between healthy human individuals. Evenly divided among several immunoSEQ plates was the genomic DNA of each subset. Using immunoSEQ multiplex PCR, the repertoire was profiled, and TCRdb retains in-frame clones only, with some absent. The sample lists a few hundred thousand clones, roughly 70% occurring once. Germline loops: CDR1 SGHTA, CDR2 FQGNSA. This CDR3 comprises 17 residues. V trimming: 5 bases; J trimming: 6 bases; junction bases outside the gene matches: 17. The receptor was isolated from a man aged 25-45 years in good health. This chain uses TRBV7-2 with TRBJ2-7; TRBD2 aligns across 9 bases. The sequenced sample consisted of memory CD4+ T cells sorted from blood. The subset is: CD45RA-negative fraction. The CDR3, as DNA: TGTGCCAGCAGCGTCACAGGGACTAGCTTTTTCCATGCCGAGCAGTACTTC. Translation: CASSVTGTSFFHAEQYF.